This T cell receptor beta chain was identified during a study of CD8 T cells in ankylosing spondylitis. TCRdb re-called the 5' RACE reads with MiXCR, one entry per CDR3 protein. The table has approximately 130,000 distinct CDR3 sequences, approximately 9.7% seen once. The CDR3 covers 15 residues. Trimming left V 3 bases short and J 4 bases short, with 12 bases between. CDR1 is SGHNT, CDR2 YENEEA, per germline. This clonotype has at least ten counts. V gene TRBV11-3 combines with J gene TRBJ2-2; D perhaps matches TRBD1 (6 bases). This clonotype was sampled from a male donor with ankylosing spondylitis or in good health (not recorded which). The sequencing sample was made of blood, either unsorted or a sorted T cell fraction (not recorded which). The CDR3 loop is CASSFLQGATGELFF. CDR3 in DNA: TGTGCCAGCAGCTTCCTACAGGGCGCCACCGGGGAGCTGTTTTTT.